Below, 14 T cell receptor beta chains from the same sample are listed, as sequenced in a study of cytomegalovirus exposure and HLA in healthy donors. The PCR contained 60 Vbeta and 13 Jbeta primers. Assay used: immunoSEQ multiplex PCR; TCRdb lists only in-frame clones, some missing. This sample has over 110,000 clones, with 78% found just once. Sequenced material: PBMCs. Receptors originate from a female donor in good health and CMV-seronegative.

V usage is TRBV28 and J usage is TRBJ1-1, with D possibly TRBD1 on 5 matching bases. The germline gives CDR1 MDHEN, CDR2 SYDVKM. With 3 bases removed from V and 7 bases from J, the gap between germline ends came to 6 bases. The CDR3 runs to 11 residues. The CDR3 DNA reads as TGTGCCAGCAGTTTTCAGGGTGAAGCTTTCTTT. The encoded protein is CASSFQGEAFF. The whole variable domain, filled in from reference TRBV28 and TRBJ1-1, reads DVKVTQSSRYLVKRTGEKVFLECVQDMDHENMFWYRQDPGLGLRLIYFSYDVKMKEKGDIPEGYSVSREKKERFSLILESASTNQTSMYLCASSFQGEAFFGQGTRLTVV.

The genes are TRBV10-2 and TRBJ2-5; 7 bases fit TRBD1. Trimming removed 5 bases from V and 4 bases from J; junction bases left unmatched: 4. This CDR3 region has 13 residues. Germline V gives CDR1 WSHSY, CDR2 SAAADI. This CDR3 reads CASSPTGLETQYF. The CDR3 DNA reads as TGCGCCAGCAGTCCGACAGGGTTAGAGACCCAGTACTTC.

This sequence joins TRBV4-2 and TRBJ1-2; possible D gene TRBD1, 6 bases. V was shortened by 2 bases and J by 7 bases, with 14 bases between the two germline ends. This CDR3 is built from 14 residues. Per germline, CDR1 LGHNA and CDR2 YNFKEQ. The CDR3 DNA follows: TGTGCCAGCAGCCAATTCATACAGGGCTGTGGCTACACCTTC. Translated: CASSQFIQGCGYTF.

The V and J genes are TRBV9 and TRBJ1-1; no clear D. V lost 0 bases, J lost 4 bases, and 16 bases lay in between. Germline V CDR1 and CDR2: SGDLS, YYNGEE. The CDR3 runs 16 residues. CDR3 protein: CASSVVPIPGATEAFF. In DNA, the CDR3 is TGTGCCAGCAGCGTAGTCCCAATTCCGGGAGCCACTGAAGCTTTCTTT. The full variable domain, with the rest looked up from reference TRBV9 and TRBJ1-1, is DSGVTQTPKHLITATGQRVTLRCSPRSGDLSVYWYQQSLDQGLQFLIQYYNGEERAKGNILERFSAQQFPDLHSELNLSSLELGDSALYFCASSVVPIPGATEAFFGQGTRLTVV.

Details on this clone: Relative to the germline gene, one junction end is altered; a read error may explain this. This CDR3 is CASSQEDRVANTEALF. For the CDR3, the DNA is TGCGCCAGCAGCCAAGAGGACAGGGTGGCGAACACTGAAGCTCTCTTT. V and J are TRBV4-1 and TRBJ1-1, with 8 bases matching TRBD1. This CDR3 is 16 amino acids long. Germline V gene data show CDR1 as MGHRA and CDR2 as YSYEKL.

The chain uses TRBV30 and TRBJ1-6, with 8 bases identical to TRBD1. The CDR3 sequence is 13 residues long. Germline CDR1 GTSNPN, CDR2 SVGIG (reference sequence). The chain's CDR3 is CAHRTGKNSPLHF. The CDR3 region has the DNA TGTGCGCACCGGACAGGGAAGAATTCACCCCTCCACTTT.

The chain has TRBV30 and TRBJ2-1; 8 bases are shared with TRBD1. J gave up 6 bases and V 3 bases, and 4 bases lay outside the gene matches. CDR1 and CDR2 from the germline V gene are GTSNPN and SVGIG (reference sequence). This CDR3 is built from 13 residues. CDR3 sequence reads: CAWRNTGGNEQFF. The CDR3 DNA sequence: TGTGCCTGGAGAAATACAGGGGGCAATGAGCAGTTCTTC.

This clone was observed a handful of times. The chain is built from TRBV5-1 and TRBJ1-1, with unresolved D. The V gene's germline CDR1 is SGHRS and CDR2 YFSETQ. This CDR3 has 11 amino acids. V was trimmed by 4 bases and J by 2 bases, leaving 3 bases between them. CDR3 DNA sequence: TGCGCCAGCAGCCTAAACACTGAAGCTTTCTTT. Translated: CASSLNTEAFF.

The chain employs TRBV28 and TRBJ2-7, with D possibly being TRBD2 (6 bases). V lost 5 bases and J 2 bases, leaving 16 bases between the germline ends. Germline assignment: CDR1 MDHEN and CDR2 SYDVKM. The CDR3 totals 15 residues. The CDR3 nucleotides read TGTGCCAGCAGTCCCCCGGGACTGATGACCTACGAGCAGTACTTC. Protein sequence: CASSPPGLMTYEQYF. Full variable domain (outside the CDR3, taken from reference TRBV28 and TRBJ2-7): DVKVTQSSRYLVKRTGEKVFLECVQDMDHENMFWYRQDPGLGLRLIYFSYDVKMKEKGDIPEGYSVSREKKERFSLILESASTNQTSMYLCASSPPGLMTYEQYFGPGTRLTVT.

The V and J genes are TRBV10-3 and TRBJ2-1; D may be TRBD2 (6 bases). Germline V lookup: CDR1 ENHRY, CDR2 SYGVKD. The CDR3 runs 15 residues. Trimming pared 10 bases from V and 0 bases from J, leaving 16 bases between. The CDR3 bases are TGTGCCACCGGGGGAGGAAGGAGCTCCTACAATGAGCAGTTCTTC. Translating gives CATGGGRSSYNEQFF.

The chain has TRBV4-1 and TRBJ1-6; unclear D gene. Germline V gene data show CDR1 as MGHRA and CDR2 as YSYEKL. CDR3 length equals 13 residues. V shed 0 bases and J shed 7 bases, with 4 bases lying between them. The CDR3 spells CASSQDRNSPLHF. Written as DNA, the CDR3 is TGCGCCAGCAGCCAAGACCGGAATTCACCCCTCCACTTT.

This chain connects TRBV28 to TRBJ1-1, with D uncertain. CDR3 size: 14 residues. Germline V gives CDR1 MDHEN, CDR2 SYDVKM. Trimming left V 7 bases short and J 1 base short, with 13 bases between. The CDR3 DNA sequence: TGTGCCAGCACCAGTCCGGGAAAGAACACTGAAGCTTTCTTT. It codes for CASTSPGKNTEAFF.

DNA for the CDR3: TGTGCCAGTAGGACGACAGGGGGCTGGTCGAACACTGAAGCTTTCTTT. Translating gives CASRTTGGWSNTEAFF. The V and J genes are TRBV19 and TRBJ1-1; TRBD1 agrees at 10 bases. This CDR3 has 16 residues. Germline assignment: CDR1 LNHDA and CDR2 SQIVND (reference sequence). V was clipped by 6 bases and J by 1 base; unmatched bases: 8.

This clone appeared a few times. The J gene is TRBJ1-1, the V gene TRBV5-6, with no clear D. V lost 6 bases to trimming and J lost 8 bases, with 20 bases between them. The CDR3 sequence is 14 residues long. CDR1 and CDR2 from the germline V gene are SGHDT and YYEEEE. The CDR3 region has the DNA TGTGCCAGCACCCGGCGGGTGAATCCCCTCGAAGCTTTCTTT. This encodes CASTRRVNPLEAFF. Full variable domain (remainder filled in from reference TRBV5-6 and TRBJ1-1): DAGVTQSPTHLIKTRGQQVTLRCSPKSGHDTVSWYQQALGQGPQFIFQYYEEEERQRGNFPDRFSGHQFPNYSSELNVNALLLGDSALYLCASTRRVNPLEAFFGQGTRLTVV.